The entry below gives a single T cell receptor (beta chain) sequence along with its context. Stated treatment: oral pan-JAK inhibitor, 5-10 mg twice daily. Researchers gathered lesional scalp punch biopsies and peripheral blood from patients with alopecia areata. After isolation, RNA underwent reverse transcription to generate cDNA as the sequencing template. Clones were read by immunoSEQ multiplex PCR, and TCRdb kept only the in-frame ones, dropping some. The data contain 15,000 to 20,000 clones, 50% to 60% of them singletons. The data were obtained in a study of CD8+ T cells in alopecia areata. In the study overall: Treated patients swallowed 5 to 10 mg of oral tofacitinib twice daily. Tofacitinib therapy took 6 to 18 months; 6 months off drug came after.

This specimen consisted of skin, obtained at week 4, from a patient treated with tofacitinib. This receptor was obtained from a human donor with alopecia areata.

This CDR3 reads CASSQPGQGANYGYTF. The CDR3 coding sequence is TGTGCCAGCAGCCAACCTGGTCAGGGCGCTAACTATGGCTACACCTTC. The chain couples TRBV5-4 to TRBJ1-2; the D gene is possibly TRBD1 (5 bases). V gave up 4 bases and J gave up 0 bases, with 16 bases separating them. This CDR3 spans 16 amino acids. Germline V CDR1 and CDR2: SGHNT, YYREEE (reference sequence). The full variable domain, in which reference TRBV5-4 and TRBJ1-2 provide the parts outside the CDR3, is ETGVTQSPTHLIKTRGQQVTLRCSSQSGHNTVSWYQQALGQGPQFIFQYYREEENGRGNFPPRFSGLQFPNYSSELNVNALELDDSALYLCASSQPGQGANYGYTFGSGTRLTVV.